This entry lists 19 T cell receptor beta chains sequenced from one sample in a study of CD8 T cells in ankylosing spondylitis (dated by TCRdb to between 2016 and 2019). Library generation was performed with 5' RACE. Instrument on record: Illumina HiSeq 2500. TCRdb applied fastp at Q25 and MiXCR to the public reads, then kept only in-frame beta chains. Every CDR3 protein is listed once, alongside the most common genes and DNA of its rows. This sample is represented by approximately 520,000 distinct CDR3 sequences; 5.3% of them were singletons. The ten largest clones take up around 3.5% of the sample. Their antigens are not known. What the study reported, not specific to this receptor: Blood from ankylosing spondylitis patients appeared to be characterized by a TCR beta motif made up of about 8 highly homologous amino acid variants.

Sequenced material: blood, either unsorted or a sorted T cell fraction (not recorded which). The receptors were gathered from a male donor with ankylosing spondylitis.

Many counts were recorded for this clonotype. A much larger clone differs by one base, so this may be a read error. This sequence joins TRBV11-2 and TRBJ2-3; D uncertain. CDR3 length: 11 amino acids. From germline, CDR1 is SGHAT and CDR2 FQNNGV. Trimming took 5 bases from V and 1 from J, leaving 1 base between them. CDR3 residues: CASSRTDTQYF. The CDR3, as DNA: TGTGCCAGCAGCCGCACAGATACGCAGTATTTT.

This clonotype has a count of ten or more. This chain uses TRBV28 with TRBJ1-6, with D possibly matching TRBD1 (6 bases). Trimming took 0 bases from V and 7 from J, leaving 10 bases between them. This CDR3 has 15 residues. Per germline, CDR1 MDHEN and CDR2 SYDVKM. The CDR3 region has the DNA TGTGCCAGCAGTTTATGGGGGGCTAAGAATTCACCCCTCCACTTT. Encoded protein: CASSLWGAKNSPLHF.

To note about this clonotype: A much larger clone lies a single base off, so this may be a read error. This chain connects TRBV7-2 to TRBJ1-1; no definite D call. The CDR3 spans 12 residues. CDR1 and CDR2 from the germline V gene are SGHTA and FQGNSA. For the CDR3, the DNA is TGTGCCGGCAGCTTAAGAACCTATGGAATTTTCTTT. It specifies CAGSLRTYGIFF.

This clonotype was found many times. The junction differs from germline at one of its ends, possibly a read error. This sequence joins TRBV29-1 and TRBJ2-1; D might be TRBD2 (6 bases). The CDR3 is made up of 14 amino acids. Germline V lookup: CDR1 SQVTM, CDR2 ANQGSEA. The CDR3 protein is CSVAPSATPLIGIF. CDR3 nucleotides: TGCAGCGTTGCCCCTAGCGCCACTCCCCTCATCGGGATCTTC.

In this sample, this clonotype turned up a few times. The junction shows a germline mismatch at one end, possibly a read error. The chain uses TRBV20-1 and TRBJ2-1, with TRBD2 identical over 15 bases. Germline V gene lookup returns CDR1 DFQATT and CDR2 SNEGSKA (reference sequence). CDR3 length: 15 residues. CDR3 sequence (DNA): TGCAGCGCTAGAGGGGGACTAGCGGGAGGCCATCGGCAGTTCTTC. This translates into CSARGGLAGGHRQFF.

This clonotype was seen ten or more times. The chain employs TRBV20-1 and TRBJ2-2; 9 bases are shared with TRBD2. V shed 0 bases, J shed 4 bases, and the junction held 9 bases outside the gene matches. From germline, CDR1 is DFQATT and CDR2 SNEGSKA (reference sequence). CDR3 size: 17 residues. Written as DNA, the CDR3 is TGCAGTGCTAGAGATTCAGCGGGACTAGCCGTCACCGGGGAGCTGTTTTTT. Translated: CSARDSAGLAVTGELFF.

This clonotype occurred many times. The rearrangement joins TRBV4-3 to TRBJ1-1, with a weak D call TRBD1 (5 bases). This CDR3 contains 13 residues. Germline V gene sequence: CDR1 LGHNA, CDR2 YSLEER. The V and J ends lost 1 base and 8 bases respectively, with 11 bases between them. CDR3 sequence: CASSQAAGREAFF. Here the CDR3 DNA reads TGCGCCAGCAGCCAAGCCGCGGGACGGGAAGCTTTCTTT.

This clonotype was counted many times. V usage is TRBV7-9 and J usage is TRBJ1-2; D is ambiguous. The germline CDR1 and CDR2 sequences are SEHNR and FQNEAQ (reference sequence). V was clipped by 5 bases and J by 6 bases, with 7 bases between them. The CDR3 length is 11 residues. CDR3 nucleotide sequence: TGTGCCAGCAGCAATAGGGATGGCTACACCTTC. Its protein product is CASSNRDGYTF. Variable domain in full (rest from reference TRBV7-9 and TRBJ1-2): DTGVSQNPRHKITKRGQNVTFRCDPISEHNRLYWYRQTLGQGPEFLTYFQNEAQLEKSRLLSDRFSAERPKGSFSTLEIQRTEQGDSAMYLCASSNRDGYTFGSGTRLTVV.

This clonotype has a count of ten or more. The chain recombines TRBV7-2 with TRBJ2-7; the match to TRBD1 covers 8 bases. The CDR3 has 15 residues. In germline, CDR1 is SGHTA, CDR2 FQGNSA. V was pared by 5 bases and J by 3 bases, with 9 bases of the junction left unmatched. CDR3 loop: CASSPGTGLYYEQYF. CDR3 in DNA: TGTGCCAGCAGCCCGGGGACAGGTCTATACTACGAGCAGTACTTC.

This clonotype was found many times. V gene TRBV10-2 combines with J gene TRBJ2-7; D might be TRBD2 (5 bases). Trimming removed 6 bases from V and 0 bases from J, with 18 bases in between. This CDR3 contains 16 residues. In germline, CDR1 is WSHSY, CDR2 SAAADI. DNA for the CDR3: TGCGCCAGCAGGGGGATCCGGGATGAGAGCTCCTACGAGCAGTACTTC. The encoded protein is CASRGIRDESSYEQYF.

There are many counts of this clonotype. The chain combines TRBV4-2 with TRBJ1-2, with D uncertain. V lost 1 base and J lost 4, with 10 bases in between. CDR3 length equals 14 residues. Germline V gives CDR1 LGHNA, CDR2 YNFKEQ. The CDR3 coding sequence is TGTGCCAGCAGCCAAGTCCAAGAGGGCTATGGCTACACCTTC. Its protein is CASSQVQEGYGYTF.

This clonotype was seen repeatedly, ten times or more. The rearrangement links TRBV7-9 to TRBJ2-7; 8 nucleotides match TRBD1. The CDR3 has 15 amino acids. Germline-derived CDR1 and CDR2 are SEHNR and FQNEAQ (reference sequence). J lost 4 bases, V lost 5 bases, and 10 bases had no gene match. The chain's CDR3 is CASSPRTGSLYEQYF. CDR3 DNA sequence: TGTGCCAGCAGCCCTCGGACAGGGTCTCTGTACGAGCAGTACTTC.

At least ten counts were recorded for this clonotype. The J gene is TRBJ1-2, the V gene TRBV15, with D unresolved. The germline CDR1 and CDR2 sequences are LNHNV and YYDKDF (reference sequence). Trimming took 1 base from V and 8 from J, leaving 8 bases between them. The CDR3 covers 12 residues. CDR3 region: CATSRVTGGYTF. DNA for the CDR3: TGTGCCACCAGCAGAGTAACGGGAGGCTACACCTTC.

This clonotype has at least ten counts. The V call is TRBV5-1, the J call TRBJ1-1; D gene uncertain. CDR1 and CDR2 from the germline V gene are SGHRS and YFSETQ. The CDR3 contains 13 residues. V dropped 2 bases and J dropped 4 bases, with 9 bases sitting between them. Here the CDR3 reads CASSFLGSTEAFF. The CDR3 bases are TGCGCCAGCAGCTTTCTGGGATCCACTGAAGCTTTCTTT.

A single count supports this clonotype. A read error is possible here, since a much larger clone lies one base away. The chain recombines TRBV29-1 with TRBJ2-6; no clear D. Germline loops: CDR1 SQVTM, CDR2 ANQGSEA. The V gene lost 5 bases and the J gene lost 0 bases, with 2 bases spanning the gap. This CDR3 has 12 residues. In nucleotides, the CDR3 is TGCAGCGTTAGCTCTGGGGCCAACGTCCTGACTTTC. Protein product: CSVSSGANVLTF.

The table lists this clonotype with many counts. The chain carries TRBV20-1 and TRBJ2-3; 10 nucleotides line up with TRBD2. This CDR3 has 13 residues. Germline CDR1 and CDR2: DFQATT and SNEGSKA (reference sequence). V lost 3 bases and J lost 4; bases outside the gene matches: 1. The CDR3 DNA follows: TGCAGTGCTAGGGGACTAGCGCCAGATACGCAGTATTTT. Its translation is CSARGLAPDTQYF.

In this sample, this clonotype turned up many times. Here the CDR3 DNA reads TGCAGCGTTGGGGGACTAGCGGCTTACAATGAGCAGTTCTTC. Translating it yields CSVGGLAAYNEQFF. The genes are TRBV29-1 and TRBJ2-1; 11 positions agree with TRBD2. Germline-derived CDR1 and CDR2 are SQVTM and ANQGSEA. This CDR3 is 14 amino acids long. Unmatched junction bases numbered 3, after V lost 4 bases and J lost 4 bases.

There are many counts of this clonotype. CDR3 amino acids: CATSRDLRGEAFF. The CDR3 DNA sequence: TGTGCCACCAGCAGGGACCTTCGCGGGGAAGCTTTCTTT. The V call is TRBV15, the J call TRBJ1-1; D is ambiguous. From germline, CDR1 is LNHNV and CDR2 YYDKDF (reference sequence). The V end was cut by 3 bases, the J end by 8 bases, with 13 bases between. The CDR3 spans 13 residues.

This clonotype was seen ten or more times. CDR3 in DNA: TGTGCCACCTCGACAGGGAGGAGGGACTATGGCTACACCTTC. Protein sequence: CATSTGRRDYGYTF. V is TRBV12-3 or TRBV12-4 and J is TRBJ1-2; 7 bases map to TRBD1. V lost 10 bases, J lost 3 bases, and 11 bases stayed unmatched. The CDR3 extends over 14 amino acids.